This TCR beta chain comes out of a study of radiotherapy plus CTLA-4 blockade in lung cancer. For the study at large: Objective response rate was roughly 19%; disease control rate, 25% to 35%.

CDR1 and CDR2 from the germline V gene are MNHEY and SMNVEV (reference sequence). The CDR3 is made up of 14 amino acids. V dropped 3 bases and J dropped 3; count of bases not matched to a gene: 4. Sequenced by immunoSEQ multiplex PCR; TCRdb stores in-frame clones only, minus some. The table shows tens of thousands of clones, with more than 70% occurring only once. Sequences were derived from peripheral blood, sampled from a patient treated with radiotherapy plus ipilimumab. This receptor was taken from a human donor with non-small cell lung cancer whose response to radiotherapy plus ipilimumab could not be evaluated. Some clones in this sample may be carry-over from other donors' samples. This chain connects TRBV27 to TRBJ2-7; the match to TRBD1 covers 8 bases. CDR3 residues: CASSFGQGNYEQYF. The CDR3 nucleotides are TGTGCCAGCAGTTTTGGACAGGGCAACTACGAGCAGTACTTC.